This T cell receptor beta chain was obtained from a study of control samples from healthy donors and cancer patients. Measured with immunoSEQ multiplex PCR; TCRdb has only the in-frame clones, and not every one. The sample lists fewer than 200,000 clones, around 87% occurring once. This clone was seen once. Sequencing used blood. This clonotype originated in a woman aged 50 to 60 in good health.

CDR3: CASSPWAGGEQYF. The CDR3 DNA reads TGCGCCAGCAGCCCTTGGGCGGGGGGCGAGCAGTACTTC. The chain uses TRBV4-3 and TRBJ2-7; 8 bases agree with TRBD2. The CDR3 spans 13 residues. Germline-derived CDR1 and CDR2 are LGHNA and YSLEER. Trimming at V came to 4 bases and at J to 6 bases, leaving 5 bases not matched to a gene.